These T cell receptor beta chains were read from a single sample in a study of cytomegalovirus exposure and HLA in healthy donors. Clones were sequenced by immunoSEQ multiplex PCR, and TCRdb holds only the in-frame ones, with some missing. In the table there are 250,000 to 400,000 clones, 87% of which are singletons. The sequenced sample was PBMCs. The receptors here all came from a woman aged 25-40 years in good health and CMV-seropositive. CDR3s include the opening cysteine and the closing phenylalanine or tryptophan. D genes are given only for firm matches. For some rows the clone size is stated as once, few or many, or as a class when expanded; others skip it.

TRBD2	TRBV28	once	TRBJ2-1	TGTGCCAGCAACTACTGGGGCGGGAGGGCCCATGAGCAGTTCTTC	CASNYWGGRAHEQFF
-	TRBV6-6	-	TRBJ1-1	TGTGCCAGCAGTTACGGGGGGCAGAACACTGAAGCTTTCTTT	CASSYGGQNTEAFF
-	TRBV10-3	-	TRBJ2-7	TGTGCCATCAGTGTGGTTGGGTCGGGAAGGGAGCAGTACTTC	CAISVVGSGREQYF
-	TRBV29-1	-	TRBJ1-1	TGCAGCTACGGGGGAGGGGGTCGAACTGAAGCTTTCTTT	CSYGGGGRTEAFF
TRBD2	TRBV11-2	-	TRBJ2-7	TGTGCCAGCAGCTCCACAGTAGCGGGAATTTACGAGCAGTACTTC	CASSSTVAGIYEQYF
-	TRBV27	-	TRBJ2-4	TGTGCCAGACAAGCGTCGGGGCGTGCGGACATTCAGTACTTC	CARQASGRADIQYF
TRBD2	TRBV19	once	TRBJ2-1	TGTGCCAGTAGTACCGCGGGAGGGAGCTACAATGAGCAGTTCTTC	CASSTAGGSYNEQFF
-	TRBV9	-	TRBJ2-3	TGTGCCAGCAGCGTAGGAAGGGCAGATACGCAGTATTTT	CASSVGRADTQYF
TRBD2	TRBV28	-	TRBJ2-7	TGTGCCAGCAGTCCCCCACGGGGGGCCTACGAGCAGTACTTC	CASSPPRGAYEQYF
-	TRBV28	-	TRBJ2-7	TGTGCCAGCAGTATAGGGGATCGGACCTACGAGCAGTACTTC	CASSIGDRTYEQYF
TRBD2	TRBV2	-	TRBJ2-7	TGTGCCAGCAGGAAGACTAGCGGGAGGGCCTACGAGCAGTACTTC	CASRKTSGRAYEQYF
-	TRBV30	few	TRBJ1-1	TGTGCCTGGGGAAATGGGGGGCACACTGAAGCTTTCTTT	CAWGNGGHTEAFF
TRBD1	TRBV6-1	-	TRBJ2-7	TGTGCCAGCAGTGAAGCGCTGACAGGGGTTTCCTACGAGCAGTACTTC	CASSEALTGVSYEQYF
TRBD2	TRBV2	-	TRBJ2-7	TGTGCCAGCAGTCTTCGACTAGCGGGAGTTTACGAGCAGTACTTC	CASSLRLAGVYEQYF
-	TRBV2	-	TRBJ1-1	TGTGCCAGCAGGAAGAGAGAATCAAACACTGAAGCTTTCTTT	CASRKRESNTEAFF
-	TRBV2	-	TRBJ1-2	TGTGCCAGCAGTGTCGGTCATGGGGAGGGCCTGCGGCTATATGGCTACACCTTC	CASSVGHGEGLRLYGYTF
TRBD1	TRBV2	once	TRBJ2-5	TGTGCCAGCAGTGAACCCGACAGGGGGTTAGAAGAGACCCAGTACTTC	CASSEPDRGLEETQYF
-	TRBV28	-	TRBJ2-7	TGTGCCAGCAGTTCCCCCCCCGGCCGGAACTCCTACGAGCAGTACTTC	CASSSPPGRNSYEQYF
TRBD1	TRBV7-3	few	TRBJ2-7	TGTGCCAGCAGCCCTGACAGGGGCTACGAGCAGTACTTC	CASSPDRGYEQYF
-	TRBV9	-	TRBJ2-1	TGTGCCAGCAGCCCAACGGCTATTCGAGATGAGCAGTTCTTC	CASSPTAIRDEQFF
TRBD1	TRBV7-9	-	TRBJ2-7	TGTGCCAGCAGCTTGTTAAGACAGGGGGCTTACGAGCAGTACTTC	CASSLLRQGAYEQYF
-	TRBV6-1	-	TRBJ1-5	TGTGCCAGCAGTGATAACTACTTCAATCAGCCCCAGCATTTT	CASSDNYFNQPQHF
-	TRBV19	-	TRBJ2-6	TGTGCCAGTAGTATAGGAGAGGGGACTGGGGCCAACGTCCTGACTTTC	CASSIGEGTGANVLTF
-	TRBV5-1	-	TRBJ2-5	TGCGCCAGCAGCTTGACCCTAGGGCGGCAAGAGACCCAGTACTTC	CASSLTLGRQETQYF
-	TRBV27	-	TRBJ2-7	TGTGCCAGCAGTTTCCTCCACAGGATCTACGAGCAGTACTTC	CASSFLHRIYEQYF
-	TRBV9	-	TRBJ2-4	TGTGCCTCCTCGCCGGCGGTTAAAAACATTCAGTACTTC	CASSPAVKNIQYF
-	TRBV6-1	once	TRBJ2-1	TGTGCCAGCAGTGAGCGGAGCCTTAACAATGAGCAGTTCTTC	CASSERSLNNEQFF
-	TRBV5-6	-	TRBJ1-1	TGTGCCAGCCATGTACCCCCCTTGAACACTGAAGCTTTCTTT	CASHVPPLNTEAFF
-	TRBV5-4	few	TRBJ2-7	TGTGCCAGCAGCTTGGCTGGGGAGCAGTACTTC	CASSLAGEQYF
-	TRBV28	-	TRBJ2-2	TGTGCCAGCAGCCGGCGAGAATCGAGGACCGGGGAGCTGTTTTTT	CASSRRESRTGELFF
TRBD1	TRBV5-1	-	TRBJ2-5	TGCGCCAGCAGCGTCCTGCAAGGGGGCCGAGAGACCCAGTACTTC	CASSVLQGGRETQYF
-	TRBV28	once	TRBJ2-7	TGTGCCAGCAGTTTGGGACTCAATCCCTACGAGCAGTACTTC	CASSLGLNPYEQYF
TRBD1	TRBV7-3	-	TRBJ1-4	TGTGCCAGCAGCTTATGGGACAGTCGGGTCGGAAAACTGTTTTTT	CASSLWDSRVGKLFF
TRBD1	TRBV15	-	TRBJ1-5	TGTGCCACCAGCAGGACAGGGGCCCATCAGCCCCAGCATTTT	CATSRTGAHQPQHF
-	TRBV29-1	-	TRBJ2-7	TGCAGCGTTGGAGGGGACTCCTACGAGCAGTACTTC	CSVGGDSYEQYF
-	TRBV29-1	-	TRBJ1-3	TGCAGCGTTGAAGATCGAAAGGGAGGAAACACCATATATTTT	CSVEDRKGGNTIYF
-	TRBV5-4	-	TRBJ2-7	TGTGCCAGCAGCTTGGGGGGTTACGAGCAGTACTTC	CASSLGGYEQYF
-	TRBV5-1	-	TRBJ1-4	TGCGCCAGCAGCTTCGGGATGCTTGCAACTAATGAAAAACTGTTTTTT	CASSFGMLATNEKLFF
-	TRBV6-5	-	TRBJ1-5	TGTGCCAGCAGTTTTTTCAGGGCGGCGAATCAGCCCCAGCATTTT	CASSFFRAANQPQHF
TRBD2	TRBV9	-	TRBJ2-3	TGTGCCAGCAGCCCTAGCGGGGTGACAGATACGCAGTATTTT	CASSPSGVTDTQYF
-	TRBV4-2	-	TRBJ1-2	TGTGCCAGCAGCCAAGGGGAGGGTTTCTACTATGGCTACACCTTC	CASSQGEGFYYGYTF
-	TRBV9	-	TRBJ2-5	TGTGCCAGCAGCAAAACTGCGGCGGCGGGGGAGACCCAGTACTTC	CASSKTAAAGETQYF
TRBD1	TRBV30	few	TRBJ1-2	TGTGCCTGGGGGACAGCTACTAACTATGGCTACACCTTC	CAWGTATNYGYTF
-	TRBV28	once	TRBJ1-5	TGTGCCAGCAGTTCGGGAGGTTATAGCAATCAGCCCCAGCATTTT	CASSSGGYSNQPQHF
-	TRBV27	-	TRBJ1-2	TGTGCCAGCAGTTTATCGGTCGGAGCAGGGGAAGATGACTACACCTTC	CASSLSVGAGEDDYTF
-	TRBV30	-	TRBJ2-7	TGTGCCTGGAGTGTATGGACTCGGTACAGAACCTACGAGCAGTACTTC	CAWSVWTRYRTYEQYF